This T cell receptor beta chain was sequenced during a study of PD-L1 blockade in urothelial cancer. Looking at the study overall: Chemotherapy regimens numbering 0 to 3 had been given to patients. A median about 140,000 T cells were found in blood samples.

The repertoire was sequenced with immunoSEQ multiplex PCR; TCRdb's copy has only in-frame clones and lacks some. Among some 120,000 clones listed, 80% to 90% were seen once. Time point reported: peripheral blood 6 weeks after treatment start. Trimming shortened V by 11 bases and J by 0 bases, and 8 bases separated the two germline ends. Germline CDR1 and CDR2: WSHSY and SAAADI. The CDR3 spans 13 residues. This sample comprised PBMCs, obtained around atezolizumab (anti-PD-L1) treatment. The genes are TRBV10-2 and TRBJ2-6; D not resolved. The clonotype originates from a man in his sixties with urothelial cancer. The CDR3 sequence is CASEDSGANVLTF. CDR3 bases: TGCGCCTCTGAGGACTCTGGGGCCAACGTCCTGACTTTC.